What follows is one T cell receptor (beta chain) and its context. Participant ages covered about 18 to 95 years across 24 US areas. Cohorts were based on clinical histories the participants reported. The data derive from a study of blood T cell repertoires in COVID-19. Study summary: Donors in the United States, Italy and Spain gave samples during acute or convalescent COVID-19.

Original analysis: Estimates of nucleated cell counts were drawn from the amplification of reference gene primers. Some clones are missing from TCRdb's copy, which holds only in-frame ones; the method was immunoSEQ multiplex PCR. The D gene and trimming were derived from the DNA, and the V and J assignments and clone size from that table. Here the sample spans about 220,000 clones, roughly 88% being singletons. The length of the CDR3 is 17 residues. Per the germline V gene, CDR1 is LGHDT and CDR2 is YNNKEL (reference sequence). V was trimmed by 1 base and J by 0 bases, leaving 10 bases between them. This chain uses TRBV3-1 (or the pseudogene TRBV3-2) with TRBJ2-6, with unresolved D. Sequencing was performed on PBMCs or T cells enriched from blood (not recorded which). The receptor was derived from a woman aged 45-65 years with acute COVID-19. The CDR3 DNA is TGTGCCAGCAGCCAAGGGGCCAGTCGCTCTGGGGCCAACGTCCTGACTTTC. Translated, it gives CASSQGASRSGANVLTF.